The TCR beta chain described here comes from a study of CD8+CD57+ T cells in acquired aplastic anemia (dated by TCRdb to 2016 to 2019). With respect to the entire study: On average, sorted CD4+ and CD8+ cells yielded 2.5 to 3.5 ug of extracted DNA, with a range of roughly 0.17 to 30 ug. A CD8+CD57+ expansion meant a frequency higher than the mean frequency seen in healthy subjects. What the study reported, not specific to this receptor: No significant difference in CD8+ Simpson's diversity was found between patients and healthy controls (P=0.060). Roughly 29 CD8+ CDR3 sequences were shared between patients and controls but appeared highly expressed in patients and within their immunodominant clones.

Genomic DNA served as template for TCR beta VDJ combination and CDR3 sequence profiling. TCR repertoire sequencing was run on an Illumina HiSeq 2000. Per the authors' processing: TRBV/TRBJ rearrangement plots, CDR3 size and DJ length profiles, and Simpson's diversity index were used to assess repertoires. The most abundant DNA sequence in the deep sequencing data was taken as the immunodominant clone. CDR3 amino acid sequences were screened for sharing across subjects and compared with published repertoires and the VDJdb database. In TCRdb, the public reads were trimmed at Q25 with fastp and aligned with MiXCR, with productive beta chains retained. A single entry per CDR3 protein holds the most common genes and DNA from its merged rows. It is TCRdb's table, rather than the study itself, that gives the V and J calls and clone size. This sample gives about 160,000 distinct CDR3 sequences in total; about 50% of them show up just once. In total, the top ten clones hold around a third of the sample.

V loses 3 bases, J loses 2 bases, and the germline ends lie 15 bases apart. There are 16 amino acids in the CDR3, from cysteine to phenylalanine inclusive. The sequence is cut down to CDR3 DNA, 48 bases in frame from base 1. This clonotype was seen at least ten times. There is no known antigen for this receptor. Per-base quality was not reported, and no clone a single base away is much larger than it. Expansion of CD8+CD57+ cells had been shown by flow cytometry in the patients chosen for sequencing. Every patient had a diagnosis of severe acquired aplastic anemia based on International Study of Aplastic Anemia and Agranulocytosis and Camitta criteria. No therapy had been received by the patients at the time of blood sampling. The study deep-sequenced TCR repertoires of sorted CD4+ and CD8+ blood T cells from severe aplastic anemia patients and healthy subjects. Patients were enrolled in the USA under clinicaltrials.gov protocols 00001620, 01623167, 00001397, 00071045, 00081523 and 00961064. Ficoll-Paque density gradient centrifugation was used to isolate peripheral blood mononuclear cells. Before DNA was extracted, CD4+ and CD8+ T cells were sorted using either FACS or magnetic beads.

Sample: sorted CD4+, CD8+, or CD8+CD57+ T cells (not recorded which) from PBMCs. This sequence was found in a human donor with aplastic anemia. The sequence joins TRBV12-3 or TRBV12-4 to TRBJ2-3; TRBD1 is a possible D gene, resting on 6 matching bases. CDR3 loop: CASSLTSGEITDTQYF. The sequence in DNA is TGTGCCAGCAGTTTGACTTCAGGGGAGATCACAGATACGCAGTATTTT.